Below, 30 T cell receptor beta chains from the same sample are listed, as sequenced in a study of tissue T cells after allogeneic stem cell transplantation. Time point noted: mouse harvest day 14 after allogeneic transplant. Each mouse received 10^7 T-cell-depleted marrow cells plus 10^6 splenic CD5+ T cells by tail vein. The data were produced by immunoSEQ multiplex PCR, yet TCRdb's version contains in-frame clones alone and is incomplete. The repertoire consists of 5,500 to 8,500 clones, with approximately 35% occurring once and the leading ten covering 5% to 8%. The sequencing sample was made of skin. Every receptor here comes from a female BALB/c mouse given C57BL/6 T cells with graft-versus-host disease after an allogeneic hematopoietic cell transplant.

In regard to this clone: Gene names and germline match the mouse. The CDR3 end lies 1 residue beyond the end of the read and is filled in from the germline J gene. This chain uses TRBV26 with TRBJ1-5; D call uncertain. The germline V and J ends were trimmed by 6 bases and 7 bases, with 7 bases remaining between them. Germline CDR1 reads KGHPV; CDR2 reads FQNQEV (reference sequence). The CDR3 consists of 11 residues. The CDR3 spells CASSLDQAPLF. Partial CDR3 DNA: TGTGCCAGCAGCCTAGATCAGGCTCCGCTT.

As for this clone: Gene and germline names: mouse. The CDR3 end lies 1 residue beyond the end of the read and is filled in from the germline J gene. This sequence joins TRBV16 and TRBJ2-7, with 10 bases fitting TRBD1. Germline-derived CDR1 and CDR2 are SGHSA and FRNQAP. CDR3 length: 14 amino acids. V lost 5 bases to trimming and J lost 0 bases; unmatched junction nucleotides: 1. CDR3 in amino acids: CASSDRGRSYEQYF. The CDR3 bases that were read are TGTGCAAGCAGCGACAGGGGGCGCTCCTATGAACAGTAC.

Regarding this clone: Gene names denote mouse genes. Sequencing ends 1 residue short of the CDR3 end; the germline J gene provides the rest. V and J are TRBV23 and TRBJ2-1; TRBD1, the table's D call, lacks a check against the DNA. The CDR3 has 14 residues. Germline V gives CDR1 KGHTA, CDR2 FQNQQP. Here the CDR3 reads CSSSQDNNYAEQFF. CDR3 DNA (partial): TGCTCCAGCAGTCAGGACAATAACTATGCTGAGCAGTTC.

In the case of this clone: Gene names denote mouse genes. Coverage ceases 1 residue before the CDR3 finishes, and the germline J gene fills in the end. The V call is TRBV26, the J call TRBJ2-7, with TRBD1 matching 9 bases. The CDR3 sequence is 13 residues long. The J segment lost 5 bases and the V segment lost 1 base, leaving 0 bases of the junction unmatched. Germline V lookup: CDR1 KGHPV, CDR2 FQNQEV (reference sequence). The CDR3 reads CASSLWDRDEQYF. The sequenced part of the CDR3 DNA is TGTGCCAGCAGTCTGTGGGACAGGGATGAACAGTAC.

As for this clone: Gene names follow the mouse nomenclature. The read ends 1 residue shy of where the CDR3 ends; the end is completed using the germline J gene. V gene TRBV26 combines with J gene TRBJ2-7; D is perhaps TRBD1 (5 bases). Trimming shortened V by 4 bases and J by 0 bases, and 7 bases separated the two germline ends. CDR3 size: 13 residues. Germline lookup yields CDR1 KGHPV and CDR2 FQNQEV (reference sequence). Incomplete CDR3 DNA: TGTGCCAGCAGTCGCGACAGCTCCTATGAACAGTAC. It yields the protein CASSRDSSYEQY. The entire CDR3 protein reads CASSRDSSYEQYF.

As to this clone: Gene names follow the mouse nomenclature. Sequencing ends 1 residue short of the CDR3 end; the germline J gene provides the rest. The rearrangement links TRBV23 to TRBJ2-2. Looked up from germline, CDR1 is KGHTA and CDR2 is FQNQQP. This CDR3 region has 14 residues. CDR3 region: CSSSQEANTGQLYF. The sequenced CDR3 bases are TGCTCCAGCAGTCAGGAGGCAAACACCGGGCAGCTCTAC.

This clone ranks as medium-sized (0.01 to 0.1%). Gene names are mouse gene names. The read falls 1 residue short of the CDR3 end, and the missing part is taken from the germline J gene. The chain couples TRBV1 to TRBJ2-1; 9 positions match TRBD1. V was clipped by 0 bases and J by 7 bases; unmatched bases: 4. Looked up from germline, CDR1 is NSQYPW and CDR2 is LRSPGD (reference sequence). The CDR3 consists of 15 residues. The CDR3 loop reads CTCSADGTGRAEQFF. Incomplete CDR3 DNA: TGCACCTGCAGTGCAGACGGGACAGGGAGGGCTGAGCAGTTC.

Details on this clone: These gene names are mouse names. The CDR3 end falls 1 residue outside the read, so it is completed with the germline J gene. The chain couples TRBV2 to TRBJ2-1, with 7 positions matching TRBD2. CDR3 length: 15 residues. The J segment lost 3 bases and the V segment lost 0 bases, leaving 2 bases of the junction unmatched. In germline, CDR1 is LGHNA, CDR2 YSYQKL. The CDR3 reads CASSQDSGGYAEQFF. The CDR3 DNA, read in part, is TGTGCCAGCAGCCAAGATTCTGGGGGCTATGCTGAGCAGTTC.

Judged by abundance, this clone is medium-sized (0.01 to 0.1%). Genes and germline are mouse. The read comes to an end 1 residue before the CDR3 does, leaving the germline J gene to fill in the end. The chain joins TRBV26 to TRBJ2-1; 11 bases are a match to TRBD2. Trimming cost V 6 bases and J 8 bases; bases outside gene matches: 3. The CDR3 is made up of 13 amino acids. CDR1 is KGHPV, CDR2 FQNQEV, per germline (reference sequence). The CDR3 loop is CASSRDWGPEQFF. CDR3 DNA (partial): TGTGCCAGCAGCCGGGACTGGGGGCCTGAGCAGTTC.

This clone is labeled medium-sized. The gene names here belong to mouse. The read terminates 1 residue ahead of where the CDR3 ends, so the germline J gene completes it. J is TRBJ1-1 and V is TRBV17, with D maybe TRBD1 (5 bases). The germline gives CDR1 MNHDT, CDR2 YYDKIL. The CDR3 runs to 12 residues. The V end lost 5 bases, the J end lost 1 base, and 5 bases lay between the germline ends. CDR3 DNA, as far as it was read: TGTGCTAGCAGTCAGGGGAACACAGAAGTCTTC. Translated, it gives CASSQGNTEVF. The full CDR3 sequence reads CASSQGNTEVFF.

As for this clone: The genes and germline here are from mouse. Read coverage stops 1 residue before the CDR3 terminus; the germline J gene supplies the remainder. The chain employs TRBV16 and TRBJ2-3, with a tentative D call TRBD1 (5 bases). The CDR3 is 14 amino acids. The germline V and J ends were trimmed by 3 bases and 0 bases, with 7 bases remaining between them. The germline V gene encodes CDR1 SGHSA and CDR2 FRNQAP. CDR3 bases read: TGTGCAAGCAGCTTCAGGGTTAGTGCAGAAACGCTGTAT. This gives the protein CASSFRVSAETLY. The CDR3 as a whole reads CASSFRVSAETLYF.

Within the sample, this clone is medium-sized (0.01 to 0.1%). The listed genes are named as in mouse. The read halts 1 residue ahead of the CDR3 end, with the missing end drawn from the germline J gene. The J gene is TRBJ2-2, the V gene TRBV20, with D uncertain. Germline lookup yields CDR1 GFQATS and CDR2 STVNSAI. The CDR3 has 13 amino acids. The germline V and J ends were trimmed by 3 bases and 0 bases, with 5 bases remaining between them. The sequenced CDR3 bases are TGTGGTGCTAGCACAACAAACACCGGGCAGCTCTAC. Residues: CGASTTNTGQLY. The whole CDR3 reads CGASTTNTGQLYF. Combining the CDR3 with reference TRBV20 and TRBJ2-2 gives the whole variable domain GALVYQYPRRTICKSGTSMRMECQAVGFQATSVAWYRQSPQKTFELIALSTVNSAIKYEQNFTQEKFPISHPNLSFSSMTVLNAYLEDRGLYLCGASTTNTGQLYFGEGSKLTVL.

This clone qualifies as medium-sized. Gene names denote mouse genes. Read data end 1 residue before the CDR3 end; the end is taken from the germline J gene. This chain joins TRBV23 and TRBJ2-7. CDR3 length: 11 residues. CDR1 KGHTA and CDR2 FQNQQP come from the germline V gene. The CDR3 reads CSSSQSYEQYF. The CDR3 bases that were read are TGCTCCAGCAGTCAATCGTATGAACAGTAC.

A word on this clone: Gene labels here are mouse ones. The CDR3 goes on 1 residue after the read ends, and that part is filled in from the germline J gene. This chain joins TRBV16 and TRBJ2-5, with 10 nucleotides matching TRBD2. The CDR3 runs to 15 residues. Germline V CDR1 and CDR2: SGHSA, FRNQAP. V was clipped by 5 bases and J by 2 bases; unmatched bases: 4. CDR3 bases read: TGTGCAAGCAGCCCCCGACTGGGGGGCCAAGACACCCAGTAC. Amino acid sequence: CASSPRLGGQDTQY. The full CDR3 is CASSPRLGGQDTQYF.

As concerns this clone: The genes are named according to mouse. Read sequence stops 1 residue before the CDR3 end, and the germline J gene provides the missing end. V usage is TRBV26 and J usage is TRBJ1-3, with a weak D call TRBD1 (6 bases). This CDR3 is built from 14 residues. The germline gives CDR1 KGHPV, CDR2 FQNQEV (reference sequence). V lost 6 bases and J lost 0, with 9 bases in between. CDR3 bases read: TGTGCCAGCAGCCCGGACAGTTCTGGAAATACGCTCTAT. Amino acid sequence: CASSPDSSGNTLY. The full CDR3 reads CASSPDSSGNTLYF.

Points on this clone: Germline and genes here are mouse. Read data end 1 residue before the CDR3 end; the end is taken from the germline J gene. The genes are TRBV1 and TRBJ1-1; D call uncertain. V gave up 0 bases and J gave up 0 bases, with 5 bases separating them. Germline loops: CDR1 NSQYPW, CDR2 LRSPGD (reference sequence). The CDR3 covers 14 residues. Partial CDR3 DNA: TGCACCTGCAGTGCAGATCTGGCAAACACAGAAGTCTTC. Its protein is CTCSADLANTEVF. The whole CDR3 protein is CTCSADLANTEVFF.

Of note for this clone: All gene names here are mouse names. CDR3 residues: CASSGPNTEVFF. The DNA read from the CDR3 is TGTGCCAGCAGCGGGCCCAACACAGAAGTCTTC. The chain combines TRBV3 with TRBJ1-1; D gene unclear. The read comes to an end 1 residue before the CDR3 does, leaving the germline J gene to fill in the end. V lost 5 bases, J lost 2 bases, and 6 bases lay in between. Germline assignment: CDR1 SNHLY and CDR2 FYNGKV (reference sequence). The CDR3 extends over 12 amino acids.

As for this clone: The gene names here belong to mouse. From the germline J gene comes the end of the CDR3, since the read stops 1 residue before it. The J gene is TRBJ1-4, the V gene TRBV2; D possibly corresponds to TRBD1 (5 bases). The CDR3 loop spans 15 amino acids. V was clipped by 0 bases and J by 1 base, with 6 bases between them. Germline values: CDR1 LGHNA, CDR2 YSYQKL. Partial CDR3 DNA: TGTGCCAGCAGCCAAGAGGGGGGTTCCAACGAAAGATTATTT. Protein product: CASSQEGGSNERLF. The entire CDR3 is CASSQEGGSNERLFF.

By share, this clone counts as medium-sized. Gene names are mouse gene names. The read stops 1 residue short of the end of the CDR3; the missing end is completed from the germline J gene. The rearrangement links TRBV3 to TRBJ2-2; tentative D call: TRBD1 (5 bases). Germline V gene sequence: CDR1 SNHLY, CDR2 FYNGKV (reference sequence). Trimming took off 1 base at V and 2 bases at J, with 5 bases between the two ends. The CDR3 is made up of 14 amino acids. CDR3 sequence reads: CASSLEGNTGQLYF. The CDR3 bases that were read are TGTGCCAGCAGCTTAGAGGGGAACACCGGGCAGCTCTAC.

This clone has more than one count but fewer than ten. Genes and germline are mouse. With the read ending 1 residue before the CDR3 end, the germline J gene is used to fill in that end. The chain couples TRBV26 to TRBJ1-5; D gene uncertain. The CDR3 is 13 amino acids. V lost 4 bases and J 0 bases, leaving 4 bases between the germline ends. From germline, CDR1 is KGHPV and CDR2 FQNQEV (reference sequence). CDR3 bases read: TGTGCCAGCAGTCCACTTAACAACCAGGCTCCGCTT. The encoded protein is CASSPLNNQAPL. The entire CDR3 is CASSPLNNQAPLF.

For this clone: The germline and genes are mouse ones. The CDR3 is cut off 1 residue early in the read; its end comes from the germline J gene. This sequence joins TRBV3 and TRBJ1-1; 7 bases match TRBD1. Trimming at V came to 1 base and at J to 1 base, leaving 3 bases not matched to a gene. Germline values: CDR1 SNHLY, CDR2 FYNGKV (reference sequence). This CDR3 is 15 amino acids long. CDR3 DNA, as far as it was read: TGTGCCAGCAGCTTAGGCAGGGGGAGGAACACAGAAGTCTTC. This codes for CASSLGRGRNTEVF. The CDR3 in full is CASSLGRGRNTEVFF.

Sample share makes this clone medium-sized. Germline and genes: mouse. Read sequence stops 1 residue before the CDR3 end, and the germline J gene provides the missing end. The gene calls are TRBV26 and TRBJ2-2; a possible D gene is TRBD1 (6 bases). Trimming took off 0 bases at V and 7 bases at J, with 12 bases between the two ends. Per germline, CDR1 KGHPV and CDR2 FQNQEV (reference sequence). The CDR3 runs to 15 residues. The sequenced part of the CDR3 DNA is TGTGCCAGCAGTCTGTCCAGGGGAAGTGGCGGGCAGCTCTAC. Its protein is CASSLSRGSGGQLY. The entire CDR3 sequence reads CASSLSRGSGGQLYF.

This clone turned up a few times. Gene names follow the mouse nomenclature. Read coverage stops 1 residue before the CDR3 terminus; the germline J gene supplies the remainder. The chain uses TRBV26 and TRBJ1-1, with D unclear. Between the trimmed V and J ends, which lost 0 bases and 5 bases, there was a span of 4 bases. CDR1 KGHPV and CDR2 FQNQEV come from the germline V gene (reference sequence). CDR3 length: 12 amino acids. The CDR3 sequence is CASSLSGTEVFF. Partial CDR3 DNA: TGTGCCAGCAGTCTGTCGGGAACAGAAGTCTTC.

On this clone itself: Gene names and germline refer to mouse. Read data end 1 residue before the CDR3 end; the end is taken from the germline J gene. This sequence joins TRBV26 and TRBJ2-7, with D perhaps matching TRBD1 (5 bases). The length of the CDR3 is 13 residues. Per the germline V gene, CDR1 is KGHPV and CDR2 is FQNQEV (reference sequence). Trimming pared 6 bases from V and 0 bases from J, leaving 9 bases between. CDR3 sequence reads: CASRRQSSYEQYF. The DNA read from the CDR3 is TGTGCCAGCAGACGACAGAGCTCCTATGAACAGTAC.

Turning to this clone: Genes here carry mouse names. Read data end 1 residue before the CDR3 end; the end is taken from the germline J gene. This chain joins TRBV26 and TRBJ1-2; TRBD1 agrees at 7 bases. The CDR3 covers 14 residues. The V gene end was trimmed by 5 bases and the J gene end by 1 base; junction bases not matched to a gene: 4. The germline V gene has CDR1 KGHPV and CDR2 FQNQEV (reference sequence). The sequenced CDR3 bases are TGTGCCAGCAGTTTCCGGGACAGAAACTCCGACTACACC. Residues: CASSFRDRNSDYT. The whole CDR3 reads CASSFRDRNSDYTF.

As regards this clone: Mouse germline and gene names are used. Read sequence stops 1 residue before the CDR3 end, and the germline J gene provides the missing end. The chain combines TRBV16 with TRBJ2-5; unclear D gene. The CDR3 sequence is 12 residues long. V dropped 0 bases and J dropped 4 bases, with 2 bases sitting between them. Germline V gene sequence: CDR1 SGHSA, CDR2 FRNQAP. CDR3 DNA (partial): TGTGCAAGCAGCTTAGATAAAGACACCCAGTAC. Translated: CASSLDKDTQY. From start to end, the CDR3 is CASSLDKDTQYF.

For this clone: Gene names refer to mouse genes. The CDR3 extends 1 residue past the end of the read, so its final part is completed from the germline J gene. The chain couples TRBV23 to TRBJ2-1; TRBD1 is the table's D call, not checked against the DNA. The CDR3 runs to 14 residues. The germline CDR1 and CDR2 sequences are KGHTA and FQNQQP. The CDR3 sequence is CSSSQLTGRAEQFF. Partial CDR3 DNA: TGCTCCAGCAGTCAATTGACAGGGAGGGCTGAGCAGTTC.

Concerning this clone: All gene names here are mouse names. The CDR3 goes on 1 residue after the read ends, and that part is filled in from the germline J gene. The chain couples TRBV26 to TRBJ1-1, with D perhaps matching TRBD1 (6 bases). The V gene's germline CDR1 is KGHPV and CDR2 FQNQEV (reference sequence). Trimming left V 8 bases short and J 0 bases short, with 13 bases between. The CDR3 totals 14 residues. The CDR3 sequence is CASSSGTTNTEVFF. CDR3 DNA (partial): TGTGCCAGCTCGTCCGGGACAACAAACACAGAAGTCTTC.

Regarding this clone: Mouse gene names apply. From the germline J gene comes the end of the CDR3, since the read stops 1 residue before it. V usage is TRBV26 and J usage is TRBJ1-6, with a possible D match to TRBD1 (6 bases). TRBJ1-6 is placed among ORFs of uncertain function. V was trimmed by 5 bases and J by 7 bases, leaving 9 bases between them. The germline CDR1 and CDR2 sequences are KGHPV and FQNQEV (reference sequence). CDR3 length equals 13 residues. Partial CDR3 DNA: TGTGCCAGCAGTGGGGGCTGGAATTCGCCCCTCTAC. Protein sequence: CASSGGWNSPLY. The entire CDR3 sequence reads CASSGGWNSPLYF.

This clone appeared a few times. Gene names and germline match the mouse. The read is 1 residue too short to cover the CDR3 end, so that end is filled in from the germline J gene. The chain joins TRBV13-1 to TRBJ2-7, with D hard to call. Deletions cut 0 bases from V and 8 bases from J, with 0 bases between. The length of the CDR3 is 9 residues. The germline CDR1 and CDR2 sequences are NSHNY and SYGAGN. The sequenced CDR3 bases are TGTGCCAGCAGTGATGAACAGTAC. It specifies CASSDEQY. In full, the CDR3 is CASSDEQYF.